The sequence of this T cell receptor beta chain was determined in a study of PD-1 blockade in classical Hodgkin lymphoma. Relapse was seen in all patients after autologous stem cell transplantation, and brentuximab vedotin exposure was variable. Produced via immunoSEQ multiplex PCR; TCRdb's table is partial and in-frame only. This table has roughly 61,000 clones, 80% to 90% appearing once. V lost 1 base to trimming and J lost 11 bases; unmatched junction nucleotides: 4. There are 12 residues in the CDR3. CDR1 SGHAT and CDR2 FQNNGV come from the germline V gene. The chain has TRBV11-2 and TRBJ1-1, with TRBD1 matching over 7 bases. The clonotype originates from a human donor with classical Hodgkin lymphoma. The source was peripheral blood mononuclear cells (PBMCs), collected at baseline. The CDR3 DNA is TGTGCCAGCAGCTTAGCTAGGACAGGCGCTTTCTTT. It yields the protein CASSLARTGAFF. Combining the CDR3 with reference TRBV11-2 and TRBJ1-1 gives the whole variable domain EAGVAQSPRYKIIEKRQSVAFWCNPISGHATLYWYQQILGQGPKLLIQFQNNGVVDDSQLPKDRFSAERLKGVDSTLKIQPAKLEDSAVYLCASSLARTGAFFGQGTRLTVV.